This T cell receptor beta chain was sequenced for a study of blood T cell repertoires in COVID-19. The sample holds a few counts of this clone. V lost 5 bases and J 0 bases, leaving 13 bases between the germline ends. Germline assignment: CDR1 LNHDA and CDR2 SQIVND (reference sequence). The CDR3 extends over 15 amino acids. Authors' methods: Estimation of nucleated cell counts relied on the amplification of reference gene primers. The method was immunoSEQ multiplex PCR; TCRdb's version includes in-frame clones alone and lacks a portion of them. The V and J calls and clone size are taken from that table; D and trimming were inferred from the DNA. Of over 200,000 clones in the sample, more than 80% were seen once.

What was sequenced was peripheral blood. The clonotype was recovered from a man between 25 and 39 years old with COVID-19, enrolled during active disease. This chain uses TRBV19 with TRBJ1-1, with D perhaps matching TRBD1 (5 bases). CDR3 sequence (DNA): TGTGCCAGTAGTCCCCAGACAGCGATGAACACTGAAGCTTTCTTT. This translates into CASSPQTAMNTEAFF.